This passage covers 25 T cell receptor beta chains from one sample sequenced in a study of T cells of healthy individuals. TCRdb passed the 5' RACE reads through MiXCR, listing each CDR3 protein once. The table has 95,000 to 100,000 distinct CDR3 sequences, around 17% seen once; the top ten hold under 7.5%. The receptors come from a human donor in good health.

This clonotype came up a few times. V is TRBV4-3 and J is TRBJ2-2; no definite D call. This CDR3 is 17 amino acids long. Looked up from germline, CDR1 is LGHNA and CDR2 is YSLEER. V lost 0 bases and J lost 6, with 17 bases in between. CDR3 DNA: TGCGCCAGCAGCCAAGAAGTATGGGCGTCCCCCCCCGGGGAGCTGTTTTTT. It codes for CASSQEVWASPPGELFF.

This clonotype came up a few times. The chain recombines TRBV7-6 with TRBJ1-4; 7 bases line up with TRBD1. Germline CDR1 and CDR2: SGHVS and FNYEAQ. The CDR3 covers 14 residues. V trimming: 3 bases; J trimming: 2 bases; junction bases outside the gene matches: 0. Here the CDR3 DNA reads TGTGCCAGCAGCTTGGGACAGACTAATGAAAAACTGTTTTTT. Protein: CASSLGQTNEKLFF.

In its sample, this clonotype was seen a few times. The V and J genes are TRBV3-1 and TRBJ2-1; D may be TRBD1 or TRBD2 (5 bases each). This CDR3 has 18 amino acids. Per the germline V gene, CDR1 is LGHDT and CDR2 is YNNKEL (reference sequence). V lost 3 bases, J lost 4 bases, and 22 bases lay in between. The CDR3: CASSQGRVGTWTYNEQFF. In nucleotides, the CDR3 is TGTGCCAGCAGCCAGGGAAGAGTTGGGACCTGGACTTACAATGAGCAGTTCTTC.

The chain recombines TRBV6-2 or TRBV6-3 with TRBJ2-2; 9 bases are shared with TRBD2. This CDR3 is built from 19 residues. CDR1 is MNHEY, CDR2 SVGEGT, per germline. The V gene end was trimmed by 7 bases and the J gene end by 5 bases; junction bases not matched to a gene: 20. The CDR3 loop reads CASTHPLAGYPPGTGELFF. The CDR3 DNA follows: TGTGCCAGCACACACCCCCTAGCGGGATACCCACCGGGAACCGGGGAGCTGTTTTTT.

This clonotype was detected ten times or more. The V gene is TRBV7-8, the J gene TRBJ2-7, with 8 bases matching TRBD2. The germline CDR1 and CDR2 sequences are SGHVS and FQNEAQ. The CDR3 consists of 15 residues. The trim removed 5 bases at V and 4 bases at J, leaving 10 bases unmatched. The CDR3 loop reads CASSTRRERGYEQYF. As DNA, the CDR3 is TGTGCCAGCAGCACCCGTCGGGAGCGGGGGTACGAGCAGTACTTC.

The chain combines TRBV28 with TRBJ1-1; D is undetermined. Germline CDR1 MDHEN, CDR2 SYDVKM. The CDR3 spans 13 residues. V lost 4 bases and J 7 bases, leaving 13 bases between the germline ends. The CDR3 DNA is TGTGCCAGCAGTTCCCCAACGAGGGATGAAGCTTTCTTT. This gives the protein CASSSPTRDEAFF.

This clonotype was detected ten times or more. V is TRBV20-1 and J is TRBJ1-5; perhaps TRBD1 as D (6 bases). Germline loops: CDR1 DFQATT, CDR2 SNEGSKA (reference sequence). The CDR3 runs to 13 residues. Trimming removed 3 bases at V and 3 bases at J, with 9 bases between. The CDR3 DNA follows: TGCAGTGCTAGCGGGGGCGTCAATCAGCCCCAGCATTTT. This gives the protein CSASGGVNQPQHF.

The rearrangement uses TRBV6-2 or TRBV6-3 and TRBJ1-6; D is uncertain. CDR1 and CDR2 (germline): MNHEY, SVGEGT. The CDR3 is made up of 15 amino acids. Trimming took 5 bases from V and 10 from J, leaving 18 bases between them. In DNA form, the CDR3 reads TGTGCCAGCAGTCCCACCAATTCGGAATACTCACCCCTCCACTTT. Its translation is CASSPTNSEYSPLHF.

This chain uses TRBV4-3 with TRBJ2-3, with D maybe TRBD2 (6 bases). The CDR3 length is 15 residues. Trimming stripped 4 bases from V and 3 bases from J, with 14 bases between. CDR1 is LGHNA, CDR2 YSLEER, per germline. The CDR3 DNA sequence: TGCGCCAGCAGCCGCTTCGGGGGTTCGACAGATACGCAGTATTTT. Protein sequence: CASSRFGGSTDTQYF.

The sample holds one count of this clonotype. The CDR3 DNA follows: TGTGCCAGTAAGGAGGCTAGCGCTACCTCCTACAATGAGCAGTTCTTC. This codes for CASKEASATSYNEQFF. V usage is TRBV19 and J usage is TRBJ2-1; tentative D call: TRBD2 (6 bases). The CDR3 runs 16 residues. Trimming cost V 7 bases and J 0 bases, with 16 bases left between them. CDR1 and CDR2 (germline): LNHDA, SQIVND (reference sequence). The full variable domain, in which reference TRBV19 and TRBJ2-1 provide the parts outside the CDR3, is DGGITQSPKYLFRKEGQNVTLSCEQNLNHDAMYWYRQDPGQGLRLIYYSQIVNDFQKGDIAEGYSVSREKKESFPLTVTSAQKNPTAFYLCASKEASATSYNEQFFGPGTRLTVL.

The chain has TRBV19 and TRBJ2-5; 9 bases map to TRBD1. The CDR3 is 15 residues long. Germline values: CDR1 LNHDA, CDR2 SQIVND (reference sequence). Losses at the gene ends were 3 bases for V and 5 bases for J; bases not matched to a gene: 7. CDR3 in amino acids: CASSIGTGKRETQYF. In DNA, the CDR3 is TGTGCCAGTAGTATCGGGACAGGGAAAAGGGAGACCCAGTACTTC. Filled out from reference TRBV19 and TRBJ2-5, the complete variable domain reads DGGITQSPKYLFRKEGQNVTLSCEQNLNHDAMYWYRQDPGQGLRLIYYSQIVNDFQKGDIAEGYSVSREKKESFPLTVTSAQKNPTAFYLCASSIGTGKRETQYFGPGTRLLVL.

This chain connects TRBV3-1 to TRBJ2-5; 10 bases align to TRBD2. V trimming: 1 base; J trimming: 1 base; junction bases outside the gene matches: 6. Per the germline V gene, CDR1 is LGHDT and CDR2 is YNNKEL (reference sequence). The CDR3 spans 17 residues. The CDR3 region is CASSQAYLAGAQETQYF. The CDR3, as DNA: TGTGCCAGCAGCCAAGCCTACCTAGCGGGGGCCCAAGAGACCCAGTACTTC.

This clonotype was seen a few times. The chain carries TRBV30 and TRBJ1-5; weak D call: TRBD1 (6 bases). This CDR3 comprises 21 residues. The V gene's germline CDR1 is GTSNPN and CDR2 SVGIG (reference sequence). Trimming cost V 3 bases and J 3 bases, with 33 bases left between them. For the CDR3, the DNA is TGTGCCTGGAGCCGGCCTTTCAGGGGCAGTGTCCCCCAATCGGTCAATCAGCCCCAGCATTTT. It yields the protein CAWSRPFRGSVPQSVNQPQHF.

Written as DNA, the CDR3 is TGTGCCAGCAGCGCGGACGGAGGAGGGGGAAATGAGCAGTACTTC. Its protein is CASSADGGGGNEQYF. The chain has TRBV5-8 and TRBJ2-7; TRBD1 or TRBD2 may be the D gene (6 bases each). The V and J ends lost 4 bases and 7 bases respectively, with 21 bases between them. From germline, CDR1 is SGHTS and CDR2 YDEGEE. The CDR3 covers 15 residues.

The CDR3 region has the DNA TGTGCCAGCAGCCTAGAGAACACCGGGGAGCTGTTTTTT. It yields the protein CASSLENTGELFF. This rearrangement joins TRBV3-1 to TRBJ2-2; unclear D gene. Per germline, CDR1 LGHDT and CDR2 YNNKEL (reference sequence). This CDR3 region has 13 residues. V lost 4 bases to trimming and J lost 1 base, with 4 bases between them.

This clonotype was seen a few times. J is TRBJ2-7 and V is TRBV10-3; 9 bases fit TRBD1. With V trimmed by 8 bases and J by 3 bases, 11 bases remained unmatched. CDR3 length: 15 amino acids. CDR1 and CDR2 (germline): ENHRY, SYGVKD. The CDR3 is CAISRGQGIDYEQYF. The CDR3 DNA reads TGTGCCATCTCCCGGGGACAGGGCATTGACTACGAGCAGTACTTC.

J is TRBJ2-2 and V is TRBV7-2, with D unresolved. The CDR3 runs 15 residues. In germline, CDR1 is SGHTA, CDR2 FQGNSA. Trimming pared 0 bases from V and 1 base from J, leaving 6 bases between. The CDR3 sequence: CASSLAPGNTGELFF. CDR3 nucleotide sequence: TGTGCCAGCAGCTTAGCCCCCGGGAACACCGGGGAGCTGTTTTTT.

The rearrangement joins TRBV7-2 to TRBJ2-3; 9 bases are shared with TRBD1. With 4 bases clipped from V and 1 base from J, the junction kept 0 bases outside the gene matches. The CDR3 has 14 amino acids. Germline CDR1 SGHTA, CDR2 FQGNSA. The CDR3, as DNA: TGTGCCAGCAGCTGGACAGGGGGCACAGATACGCAGTATTTT. Its protein product is CASSWTGGTDTQYF.

This clonotype turned up a few times. The rearrangement links TRBV9 to TRBJ2-2; 8 nucleotides agree with TRBD2. V lost 1 base, J lost 1 base, and 9 bases stayed unmatched. The CDR3 has 18 amino acids. Germline V gene data show CDR1 as SGDLS and CDR2 as YYNGEE. CDR3 bases: TGTGCCAGCAGCGTATCTATGACGGGGGGGCGGAACACCGGGGAGCTGTTTTTT. The encoded protein is CASSVSMTGGRNTGELFF.

This clonotype has at least ten counts. V and J are TRBV6-2 or TRBV6-3 and TRBJ1-6; D remains unclear. The CDR3 is made up of 14 amino acids. Trimming took off 6 bases at V and 0 bases at J, with 6 bases between the two ends. Per germline, CDR1 MNHEY and CDR2 SVGEGT. CDR3 loop: CASRISSYNSPLHF. The CDR3 nucleotides are TGTGCCAGCAGGATCAGCTCCTATAATTCACCCCTCCACTTT.

This chain links TRBV4-1 with TRBJ2-3; D may correspond to TRBD1 or TRBD2 (6 bases each). Trimming left V 4 bases short and J 4 bases short, with 15 bases between. The CDR3 loop spans 15 amino acids. Germline assignment: CDR1 MGHRA and CDR2 YSYEKL. CDR3 protein: CASSLVRGRSDTQYF. Written as DNA, the CDR3 is TGCGCCAGCAGCCTCGTACGGGGGCGTTCAGATACGCAGTATTTT.

The gene calls are TRBV29-1 and TRBJ2-7; D is possibly TRBD1 (5 bases). CDR3 length: 13 residues. The germline V gene has CDR1 SQVTM and CDR2 ANQGSEA. This chain's CDR3 is CSAGLSGVYEQYF. The CDR3 nucleotides are TGCAGTGCAGGGTTATCCGGTGTCTACGAGCAGTACTTC.

The CDR3 region has the DNA TGTGCCAGCAGTGGAGGGGGCGTTGGGGAAAAACTGTTTTTT. The encoded protein is CASSGGGVGEKLFF. The V and J genes are TRBV28 and TRBJ1-4, with 7 nucleotides matching TRBD1. The CDR3 totals 14 residues. Losses at the gene ends were 5 bases for V and 8 bases for J; bases not matched to a gene: 8. Germline CDR1 reads MDHEN; CDR2 reads SYDVKM.

This clonotype was seen only a few times. The V and J genes are TRBV20-1 and TRBJ2-7; D possibly corresponds to TRBD2 (6 bases). Germline values: CDR1 DFQATT, CDR2 SNEGSKA (reference sequence). With 0 bases removed from V and 7 bases from J, the gap between germline ends came to 16 bases. The CDR3 loop spans 14 amino acids. The CDR3 coding sequence is TGCAGTGCTAGAGATGGGACTGTTCCTCGGGAGCAGTACTTC. Translating it yields CSARDGTVPREQYF.

This chain uses TRBV20-1 with TRBJ2-3; D remains unclear. The V gene lost 7 bases and the J gene lost 0 bases, with 17 bases spanning the gap. CDR3 length: 15 residues. Germline V gene sequence: CDR1 DFQATT, CDR2 SNEGSKA (reference sequence). The DNA of the CDR3 is TGCAGTGTTTCGCTCCTTCCTTCTAGCACAGATACGCAGTATTTT. It codes for CSVSLLPSSTDTQYF.